These 26 T cell receptor beta chains originate from one sample sequenced in a study of blood T cell repertoires in COVID-19. Clones were sequenced by immunoSEQ multiplex PCR, and TCRdb holds only the in-frame ones, with some missing. The sample lists a few hundred thousand clones, over 85% seen once, with approximately 0.92% in the top ten. The sample consisted of peripheral blood. These receptors originate from a man aged 18 to 29 with COVID-19, enrolled during active disease.

The rearrangement links TRBV6-5 to TRBJ1-2; 7 nucleotides agree with TRBD1. The CDR3 spans 14 residues. After removal of 5 bases from V and 2 bases from J, the junction contained 5 bases not matched to a gene. CDR1 is MNHEY, CDR2 SVGAGI, per germline. CDR3 residues: CASSRGQPNYGYTF. The CDR3 DNA reads TGTGCCAGCAGTCGGGGACAGCCGAACTATGGCTACACCTTC.

For this clone: Additional DNA sequences in this sample encode the identical CDR3. J is TRBJ1-1 and V is TRBV2; TRBD1 is a possible D gene (5 bases). This CDR3 spans 13 amino acids. Germline V gene data show CDR1 as SNHLY and CDR2 as FYNNEI. Deletions cut 2 bases from V and 2 bases from J, with 6 bases between. CDR3 sequence: CASSERGNTEAFF. CDR3 in DNA: TGTGCCAGCAGTGAAAGGGGAAACACTGAAGCTTTCTTT.

The rearrangement joins TRBV7-2 to TRBJ2-3; 10 nucleotides agree with TRBD1. With V trimmed by 5 bases and J by 4 bases, 6 bases remained unmatched. This CDR3 comprises 15 residues. The germline CDR1 and CDR2 sequences are SGHTA and FQGNSA. The CDR3 loop is CASSPQGQGADTQYF. CDR3 nucleotides: TGTGCCAGCAGCCCCCAAGGACAGGGGGCAGATACGCAGTATTTT.

This chain joins TRBV5-1 and TRBJ2-7; D is uncertain. Germline V gene sequence: CDR1 SGHRS, CDR2 YFSETQ. Trimming took off 1 base at V and 0 bases at J, with 11 bases between the two ends. The CDR3 is 15 amino acids. The CDR3 DNA sequence: TGCGCCAGCAGCTTGTTTTCCGCCAGCTCCTACGAGCAGTACTTC. This translates into CASSLFSASSYEQYF.

CDR3 loop: CASSEGGTITGELFF. The CDR3 nucleotides read TGTGCCAGCAGTGAGGGGGGAACTATAACCGGGGAGCTGTTTTTT. The V gene is TRBV2, the J gene TRBJ2-2; perhaps TRBD2 as D (6 bases). Germline loops: CDR1 SNHLY, CDR2 FYNNEI. This CDR3 has 15 residues. V was clipped by 3 bases and J by 5 bases, with 13 bases between them.

This clone occurred once. This rearrangement joins TRBV2 to TRBJ2-3, with a tentative D call TRBD1 (5 bases). CDR3 length equals 16 residues. V lost 2 bases, J lost 1 base, and 13 bases lay in between. Germline CDR1 and CDR2: SNHLY and FYNNEI. CDR3 sequence (DNA): TGTGCCAGCAGTGAATTCAGGGTTTCGGGCACAGATACGCAGTATTTT. Translation: CASSEFRVSGTDTQYF.

The table lists this clone with a few counts. The J gene is TRBJ1-2, the V gene TRBV11-2, with D possibly TRBD1 on 6 matching bases. The V end was cut by 5 bases, the J end by 6 bases, with 22 bases between. This CDR3 is 16 amino acids long. CDR1 is SGHAT and CDR2 is FQNNGV in the germline V gene. CDR3 protein: CASSALRARDKNGYTF. The CDR3, as DNA: TGTGCCAGCAGCGCACTTCGAGCCCGGGACAAAAATGGCTACACCTTC.

V is TRBV9 and J is TRBJ1-3; D remains unclear. Trimming took 3 bases from V and 1 from J, leaving 5 bases between them. This CDR3 has 13 amino acids. Germline CDR1 SGDLS, CDR2 YYNGEE. CDR3 DNA sequence: TGTGCCAGCAGCGCCTTGTCTGGAAACACCATATATTTT. Its translation: CASSALSGNTIYF.

The rearrangement links TRBV25-1 to TRBJ1-3; D might be TRBD1 (5 bases). The V gene's germline CDR1 is MGHDK and CDR2 SYGVNS. This CDR3 comprises 15 residues. V was clipped by 5 bases and J by 2 bases, with 13 bases between them. CDR3 DNA: TGTGCCAGCAGTTTTGACGGAGGGGCTGGAAACACCATATATTTT. This gives the protein CASSFDGGAGNTIYF.

About this clone itself: Other DNA variants within this sample encode the same CDR3. The chain links TRBV4-1 to TRBJ2-7; 9 nucleotides agree with TRBD1. The length of the CDR3 is 14 residues. Germline V gene data show CDR1 as MGHRA and CDR2 as YSYEKL. V shed 4 bases, J shed 0 bases, and the junction held 1 base outside the gene matches. The CDR3: CASSPQGASYEQYF. The CDR3 bases are TGCGCCAGCAGCCCACAGGGGGCCTCCTACGAGCAGTACTTC.

This clone has just one count. This sequence joins TRBV18 and TRBJ1-6, with a weak D call TRBD1 (6 bases). Trimming shortened V by 5 bases and J by 10 bases, and 18 bases separated the two germline ends. Germline loops: CDR1 KGHSH, CDR2 LQKENI. This CDR3 has 15 amino acids. DNA of the CDR3: TGTGCCAGCTCATCGCAGGGGAGCACCCGGTCACCCCTCCACTTT. Encoded protein: CASSSQGSTRSPLHF.

This clone was counted only a few times. V gene TRBV10-2 combines with J gene TRBJ1-2; D is perhaps TRBD1 (5 bases). Trimming took 0 bases from V and 8 from J, leaving 13 bases between them. The CDR3 spans 14 residues. Germline CDR1 WSHSY, CDR2 SAAADI. In nucleotides, the CDR3 is TGCGCCAGCAGTGAGTCGACAGACGGCCAGGGCTACACCTTC. Protein: CASSESTDGQGYTF.

This chain uses TRBV5-5 with TRBJ2-7; a weak D match, TRBD2 (6 bases). Germline CDR1 SGHKS, CDR2 YYEKEE (reference sequence). The CDR3 consists of 14 residues. The germline V and J ends were trimmed by 3 bases and 2 bases, with 12 bases remaining between them. CDR3 region: CASSSGTEAYEQYF. DNA for the CDR3: TGTGCCAGCAGCTCCGGGACTGAGGCCTACGAGCAGTACTTC.

The chain recombines TRBV6-1 with TRBJ2-1; D is perhaps TRBD2 (6 bases). In germline, CDR1 is MNHNS, CDR2 SASEGT. CDR3 length: 16 amino acids. Trimming removed 4 bases from V and 0 bases from J, with 13 bases in between. This CDR3 reads CASSGRDSSSYNEQFF. The CDR3 nucleotides read TGTGCCAGCAGTGGCCGGGACTCGAGCTCCTACAATGAGCAGTTCTTC.

As DNA, the CDR3 is TGTGCCAGCTTAGCCGACAGGGCCACTGAAGCTTTCTTT. The encoded protein is CASLADRATEAFF. The J gene is TRBJ1-1, the V gene TRBV18; TRBD1 matches 7 bases. Germline trimming cut 7 bases from V and 4 bases from J; bases unmatched to any gene: 6. The CDR3 is 13 residues long. Germline CDR1 is KGHSH and CDR2 is LQKENI.

The rearrangement links TRBV19 to TRBJ2-1, with 7 nucleotides matching TRBD1. V gave up 7 bases and J gave up 0 bases; unmatched junction bases: 6. CDR1 and CDR2 from the germline V gene are LNHDA and SQIVND (reference sequence). CDR3 length: 15 residues. The CDR3 is CASTERQGSYNEQFF. CDR3 nucleotides: TGTGCCAGTACCGAGCGACAGGGCTCCTACAATGAGCAGTTCTTC.

This chain uses TRBV5-4 with TRBJ2-5; 9 bases align to TRBD1. The V segment lost 0 bases and the J segment 0 bases; nucleotides outside the gene matches: 0. Germline CDR1 is SGHNT and CDR2 is YYREEE (reference sequence). The CDR3 contains 15 residues. CDR3 nucleotides: TGTGCCAGCAGCTTGGGGGACAGGGACCAAGAGACCCAGTACTTC. This encodes CASSLGDRDQETQYF. Combining the CDR3 with reference TRBV5-4 and TRBJ2-5 gives the whole variable domain ETGVTQSPTHLIKTRGQQVTLRCSSQSGHNTVSWYQQALGQGPQFIFQYYREEENGRGNFPPRFSGLQFPNYSSELNVNALELDDSALYLCASSLGDRDQETQYFGPGTRLLVL.

This chain connects TRBV5-1 to TRBJ2-7; 9 nucleotides agree with TRBD2. The CDR3 loop spans 14 amino acids. CDR1 is SGHRS and CDR2 is YFSETQ in the germline V gene. The V segment lost 3 bases and the J segment 6 bases; nucleotides outside the gene matches: 7. The DNA for the CDR3 is TGCGCCAGCAGCTCGGGGCTAGCGGGACTCGAGCAGTACTTC. It encodes CASSSGLAGLEQYF.

As regards this clone: The sample holds other DNA sequences that translate to the same CDR3. The rearrangement joins TRBV5-6 to TRBJ2-7, with 7 bases fitting TRBD1. The CDR3 extends over 12 amino acids. Germline values: CDR1 SGHDT, CDR2 YYEEEE. V lost 1 base and J lost 5; bases outside the gene matches: 0. CDR3 DNA sequence: TGTGCCAGCAGCTTGACAGGGGACGAGCAGTACTTC. Its translation: CASSLTGDEQYF.

The chain couples TRBV6-5 to TRBJ2-1; D is perhaps TRBD2 (5 bases). Trimming shortened V by 6 bases and J by 5 bases, and 5 bases separated the two germline ends. Germline CDR1 MNHEY, CDR2 SVGAGI. This CDR3 comprises 11 residues. The CDR3 region is CASRGDNEQFF. The CDR3 DNA reads TGTGCCAGCAGGGGAGACAATGAGCAGTTCTTC.

The chain links TRBV29-1 to TRBJ2-7; 10 bases fit TRBD2. This CDR3 contains 13 residues. V was clipped by 5 bases and J by 5 bases; unmatched bases: 6. Per germline, CDR1 SQVTM and CDR2 ANQGSEA. CDR3 sequence reads: CSVTSGGGHEQYF. In nucleotides, the CDR3 is TGCAGCGTTACAAGCGGGGGGGGCCACGAGCAGTACTTC.

This chain uses TRBV24-1 with TRBJ2-1; tentative D call: TRBD1 (5 bases). Per germline, CDR1 KGHDR and CDR2 SFDVKD. V shed 3 bases and J shed 7 bases, with 12 bases lying between them. The CDR3 has 14 amino acids. The CDR3 here is CATSDGKGKNEQFF. Written as DNA, the CDR3 is TGTGCCACCAGTGATGGGAAGGGGAAGAATGAGCAGTTCTTC.

The chain couples TRBV19 to TRBJ2-2; D is undetermined. CDR3 length: 14 amino acids. V was pared by 3 bases and J by 0 bases, with 5 bases between. Germline V gives CDR1 LNHDA, CDR2 SQIVND (reference sequence). The CDR3: CASSMAANTGELFF. The CDR3 region has the DNA TGTGCCAGTAGTATGGCAGCGAACACCGGGGAGCTGTTTTTT. The whole variable domain, filled in from reference TRBV19 and TRBJ2-2, reads DGGITQSPKYLFRKEGQNVTLSCEQNLNHDAMYWYRQDPGQGLRLIYYSQIVNDFQKGDIAEGYSVSREKKESFPLTVTSAQKNPTAFYLCASSMAANTGELFFGEGSRLTVL.

V gene TRBV30 combines with J gene TRBJ1-6; 7 nucleotides agree with TRBD1. The CDR3 sequence is 15 residues long. Germline-derived CDR1 and CDR2 are GTSNPN and SVGIG (reference sequence). J was trimmed by 3 bases and V by 5 bases; bases with no gene match: 7. CDR3 in amino acids: CAWAPWTGYNSPLHF. CDR3 bases: TGTGCCTGGGCCCCTTGGACAGGCTATAATTCACCCCTCCACTTT.

The chain uses TRBV6-1 and TRBJ2-3; 11 positions match TRBD2. The CDR3 is made up of 19 amino acids. V lost 2 bases to trimming and J lost 5 bases; unmatched junction nucleotides: 15. The V gene's germline CDR1 is MNHNS and CDR2 SASEGT. In DNA, the CDR3 is TGTGCCAGCAGTGAATGGACTAGCGGGCTGGTCCCTGGGCGAGATACGCAGTATTTT. Residues: CASSEWTSGLVPGRDTQYF.

The rearrangement links TRBV15 to TRBJ2-7; 8 bases are a match to TRBD2. Losses at the gene ends were 5 bases for V and 5 bases for J; bases not matched to a gene: 20. From germline, CDR1 is LNHNV and CDR2 YYDKDF (reference sequence). This CDR3 is built from 18 residues. CDR3: CATSPIHLISSGSHEQYF. The DNA of the CDR3 is TGTGCCACCAGCCCGATTCATTTAATTTCTAGCGGGTCCCACGAGCAGTACTTC.